The 17 T cell receptor beta chains given below trace back to one sample, sequenced in a study of T cells in localized non-small cell lung cancer. TCRdb keeps only in-frame clones here, not all; method: immunoSEQ multiplex PCR. The profile shows approximately 140,000 clones, 89% of them singletons. This sample comprised peripheral blood, obtained before any cancer treatment. These receptors came from a female donor at least 60 years old with stage I lung adenocarcinoma.

The chain has TRBV11-1 and TRBJ2-7; possibly TRBD1 for D (5 bases). This CDR3 has 16 amino acids. Germline lookup yields CDR1 SGHAT and CDR2 FQDESV (reference sequence). V was cut by 5 bases and J by 4 bases, with 21 bases left in between. In DNA form, the CDR3 reads TGTGCCAGCAGCAACAACTTAGGGGTAGGCTCTTACGAGCAGTACTTC. Its translation: CASSNNLGVGSYEQYF. Full variable domain (outside the CDR3, taken from reference TRBV11-1 and TRBJ2-7): EAEVAQSPRYKITEKSQAVAFWCDPISGHATLYWYRQILGQGPELLVQFQDESVVDDSQLPKDRFSAERLKGVDSTLKIQPAELGDSAMYLCASSNNLGVGSYEQYFGPGTRLTVT.

This chain joins TRBV7-9 and TRBJ2-2; D is uncertain. The CDR3 length is 14 residues. Trimming cost V 0 bases and J 6 bases, with 8 bases left between them. Germline assignment: CDR1 SEHNR and CDR2 FQNEAQ (reference sequence). CDR3: CASSLAVGSGELFF. The CDR3 DNA follows: TGTGCCAGCAGCTTAGCGGTGGGGTCCGGGGAGCTGTTTTTT.

This sequence joins TRBV6-4 and TRBJ2-1, with D maybe TRBD1 (6 bases). CDR1 MRHNA and CDR2 SNTAGT come from the germline V gene. This CDR3 has 15 residues. Trimming removed 5 bases at V and 0 bases at J, with 11 bases between. CDR3: CASSSQGTSYNEQFF. As DNA, the CDR3 is TGTGCCAGCAGTTCCCAGGGGACCTCCTACAATGAGCAGTTCTTC.

The chain employs TRBV28 and TRBJ1-5; maybe TRBD1 (5 bases). Trimming left V 2 bases short and J 3 bases short, with 8 bases between. Germline loops: CDR1 MDHEN, CDR2 SYDVKM. The CDR3 is made up of 14 amino acids. DNA for the CDR3: TGTGCCAGCAGTTTAGGGGGTCTCAATCAGCCCCAGCATTTT. Its translation: CASSLGGLNQPQHF.

V and J are TRBV30 and TRBJ2-7, with D perhaps TRBD2 (5 bases). From germline, CDR1 is GTSNPN and CDR2 SVGIG (reference sequence). This CDR3 has 13 residues. Trimming took 4 bases from V and 6 from J, leaving 16 bases between them. As DNA, the CDR3 is TGTGCCTGGATGCCCTCAGGAGGTCGCGAGCAGTACTTC. This translates into CAWMPSGGREQYF. The whole variable domain, filled in from reference TRBV30 and TRBJ2-7, reads SQTIHQWPATLVQPVGSPLSLECTVEGTSNPNLYWYRQAAGRGLQLLFYSVGIGQISSEVPQNLSASRPQDRQFILSSKKLLLSDSGFYLCAWMPSGGREQYFGPGTRLTVT.

This chain uses TRBV5-4 with TRBJ2-3, with D unclear. In germline, CDR1 is SGHNT, CDR2 YYREEE (reference sequence). The CDR3 runs to 19 residues. V was trimmed by 0 bases and J by 1 base, leaving 21 bases between them. The CDR3 bases are TGTGCCAGCAGCTTGGCCGCGAGGCCATCCCTGAAAGGCACAGATACGCAGTATTTT. The encoded protein is CASSLAARPSLKGTDTQYF.

This clone was detected once. CDR3 nucleotide sequence: TGCGCCAGCAGCTCGGGACTAGCGGAGCAGTTCTTC. This encodes CASSSGLAEQFF. The chain couples TRBV5-1 to TRBJ2-1; 10 bases line up with TRBD2. This CDR3 spans 12 amino acids. CDR1 and CDR2 (germline): SGHRS, YFSETQ. Trimming removed 3 bases from V and 10 bases from J; junction bases left unmatched: 1.

This clone is a singleton in its sample. The chain couples TRBV19 to TRBJ1-2; D is perhaps TRBD1 (5 bases). Deletions cut 4 bases from V and 8 bases from J, with 11 bases between. The CDR3 extends over 12 amino acids. Germline loops: CDR1 LNHDA, CDR2 SQIVND (reference sequence). DNA of the CDR3: TGTGCCAGTAGTACTCAGGGACGCGGCTACACCTTC. Protein product: CASSTQGRGYTF.

The CDR3 sequence: CAWSRDRQYQETQYF. The CDR3 coding sequence is TGTGCCTGGAGCCGCGACCGCCAGTACCAAGAGACCCAGTACTTC. The chain joins TRBV30 to TRBJ2-5; the D is unclear. CDR3 size: 15 residues. CDR1 is GTSNPN and CDR2 is SVGIG in the germline V gene (reference sequence). V was clipped by 3 bases and J by 0 bases, with 14 bases between them. The full variable domain, completed using reference TRBV30 and TRBJ2-5, is SQTIHQWPATLVQPVGSPLSLECTVEGTSNPNLYWYRQAAGRGLQLLFYSVGIGQISSEVPQNLSASRPQDRQFILSSKKLLLSDSGFYLCAWSRDRQYQETQYFGPGTRLLVL.

The chain couples TRBV27 to TRBJ2-1, with D uncertain. The CDR3 covers 15 residues. Germline V gene data show CDR1 as MNHEY and CDR2 as SMNVEV (reference sequence). Trimming left V 3 bases short and J 0 bases short, with 9 bases between. CDR3 protein: CASSFLQRSYNEQFF. CDR3 sequence (DNA): TGTGCCAGCAGTTTTCTGCAGCGCTCCTACAATGAGCAGTTCTTC.

The DNA for the CDR3 is TGTGCCAGCTCACGGGGAACCGGGACTAGCGGGAGGGCCGGAGAGACCCAGTACTTC. It translates to CASSRGTGTSGRAGETQYF. The chain couples TRBV18 to TRBJ2-5; 16 positions match TRBD2. V trimming: 4 bases; J trimming: 4 bases; junction bases outside the gene matches: 12. Germline V gene lookup returns CDR1 KGHSH and CDR2 LQKENI. The CDR3 sequence is 19 residues long.

The V call is TRBV29-1, the J call TRBJ2-1, with D tentatively TRBD1 or TRBD2 (5 bases each). Germline V gene lookup returns CDR1 SQVTM and CDR2 ANQGSEA. The CDR3 has 13 amino acids. V was trimmed by 8 bases and J by 2 bases, leaving 13 bases between them. The CDR3 loop is CSPSTGPYNEQFF. CDR3 DNA: TGCAGCCCGTCGACGGGGCCCTACAATGAGCAGTTCTTC.

The chain joins TRBV5-1 to TRBJ1-5, with 7 bases identical to TRBD1. The CDR3 sequence is 10 residues long. Germline values: CDR1 SGHRS, CDR2 YFSETQ. The DNA of the CDR3 is TGCGGACAGGGAGCTCAGCCCCAGCATTTT. Protein product: CGQGAQPQHF. The entire variable domain, with the rest obtained from reference TRBV5-1 and TRBJ1-5, is as follows: KAGVTQTPRYLIKTRGQQVTLSCSPISGHRSVSWYQQTPGQGLQFLFEYFSETQRNKGNFPGRFSGRQFSNSRSEMNVSTLELGDSALYLCGQGAQPQHFGDGTRLSIL.

This chain connects TRBV27 to TRBJ2-7, with 14 bases fitting TRBD2. V lost 6 bases to trimming and J lost 7 bases; unmatched junction nucleotides: 8. Germline assignment: CDR1 MNHEY and CDR2 SMNVEV (reference sequence). This CDR3 is 15 amino acids long. The CDR3 DNA reads TGTGCCAGCAGCCGGACTAGCGGGGGGACGCTGGAGCAGTACTTC. Translated: CASSRTSGGTLEQYF.

The chain recombines TRBV28 with TRBJ1-4; the D is unclear. V was pared by 3 bases and J by 5 bases, with 13 bases between. The germline V gene has CDR1 MDHEN and CDR2 SYDVKM. CDR3 length: 15 residues. The CDR3 coding sequence is TGTGCCAGCAGTTTGAGTGGCAGCCAAAATGAAAAACTGTTTTTT. Translating it yields CASSLSGSQNEKLFF.

V usage is TRBV10-3 and J usage is TRBJ2-7; D is perhaps TRBD1 (6 bases). The CDR3 is 13 amino acids. CDR1 ENHRY and CDR2 SYGVKD come from the germline V gene. V was trimmed by 10 bases and J by 5 bases, leaving 18 bases between them. The CDR3 region has the DNA TGTGCCACCGGGGACAACCCAGGGGACGAGCAGTACTTC. This codes for CATGDNPGDEQYF.

The chain carries TRBV10-2 and TRBJ1-5, with D unresolved. Germline V lookup: CDR1 WSHSY, CDR2 SAAADI. This CDR3 is 13 amino acids long. The V gene lost 7 bases and the J gene lost 5 bases, with 12 bases spanning the gap. The CDR3 DNA follows: TGCGCCAGCACTCCGTCGGGTTATCAGCCCCAGCATTTT. Amino acid sequence: CASTPSGYQPQHF.